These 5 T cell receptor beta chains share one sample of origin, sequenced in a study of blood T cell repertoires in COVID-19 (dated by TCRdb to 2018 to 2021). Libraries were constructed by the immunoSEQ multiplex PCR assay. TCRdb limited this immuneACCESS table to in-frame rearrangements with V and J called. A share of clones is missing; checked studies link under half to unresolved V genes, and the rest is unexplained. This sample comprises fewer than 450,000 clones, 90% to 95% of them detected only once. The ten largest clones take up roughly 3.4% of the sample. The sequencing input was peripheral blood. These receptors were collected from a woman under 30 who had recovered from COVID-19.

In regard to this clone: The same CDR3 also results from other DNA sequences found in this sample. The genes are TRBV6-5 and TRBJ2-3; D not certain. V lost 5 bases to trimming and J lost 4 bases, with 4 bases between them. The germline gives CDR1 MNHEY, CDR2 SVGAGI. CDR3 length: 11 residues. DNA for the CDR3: TGTGCCAGCAGTCGGGCAGATACGCAGTATTTT. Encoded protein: CASSRADTQYF.

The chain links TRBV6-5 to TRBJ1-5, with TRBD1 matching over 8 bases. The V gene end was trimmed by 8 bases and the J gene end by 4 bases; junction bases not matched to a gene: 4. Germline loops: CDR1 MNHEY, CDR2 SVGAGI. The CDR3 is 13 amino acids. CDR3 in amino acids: CASRGQANQPQHF. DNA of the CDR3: TGTGCCAGCCGGGGACAGGCAAATCAGCCCCAGCATTTT.

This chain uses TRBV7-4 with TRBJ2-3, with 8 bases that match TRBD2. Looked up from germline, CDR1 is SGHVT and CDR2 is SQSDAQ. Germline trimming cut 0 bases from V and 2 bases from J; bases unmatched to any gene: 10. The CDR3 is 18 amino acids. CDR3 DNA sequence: TGTGCCAGCAGCTTAGCGCTCGGGCTAGCGGGCCTCACAGATACGCAGTATTTT. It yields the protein CASSLALGLAGLTDTQYF.

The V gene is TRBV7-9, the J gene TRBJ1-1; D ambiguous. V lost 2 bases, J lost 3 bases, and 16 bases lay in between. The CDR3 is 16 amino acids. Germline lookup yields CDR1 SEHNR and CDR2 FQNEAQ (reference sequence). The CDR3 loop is CASSLYLSEADTEAFF. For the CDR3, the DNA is TGTGCCAGCAGCTTATATTTGAGTGAGGCGGACACTGAAGCTTTCTTT.

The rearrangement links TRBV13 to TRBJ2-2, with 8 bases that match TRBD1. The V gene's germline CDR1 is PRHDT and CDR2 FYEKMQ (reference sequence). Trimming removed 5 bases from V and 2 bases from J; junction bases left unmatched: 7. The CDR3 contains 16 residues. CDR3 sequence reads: CASSETGTGNTGELFF. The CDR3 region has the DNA TGTGCCAGCAGCGAAACCGGGACAGGTAACACCGGGGAGCTGTTTTTT.